Each of the 15 T cell receptor beta chains below was sequenced from the same sample in a study of blood T cell repertoires in COVID-19. TCRdb's table, derived via immunoSEQ multiplex PCR, lists solely in-frame clones and lacks some. The sample lists 400,000 to 550,000 clones, around 88% occurring once. Sequencing was carried out using peripheral blood. The receptors originated from a young woman with acute or convalescent COVID-19.

V is TRBV7-3 and J is TRBJ1-4; 7 bases map to TRBD1. Losses at the gene ends were 2 bases for V and 4 bases for J; bases not matched to a gene: 4. The germline gives CDR1 SGHTA, CDR2 FQGTGA. The CDR3 sequence is 15 residues long. The CDR3 protein is CASSLLQGSNEKLFF. CDR3 in DNA: TGTGCCAGCAGCTTACTACAGGGGAGTAATGAAAAACTGTTTTTT. The full variable domain, completed using reference TRBV7-3 and TRBJ1-4, is GAGVSQTPSNKVTEKGKYVELRCDPISGHTALYWYRQSLGQGPEFLIYFQGTGAADDSGLPNDRFFAVRPEGSVSTLKIQRTERGDSAVYLCASSLLQGSNEKLFFGSGTQLSVL.

The V call is TRBV23-1, the J call TRBJ2-2; TRBD2 matches at 15 bases. TRBV23-1 is known as an ORF, though its function is uncertain. This CDR3 region has 16 residues. The junction had 4 bases not matched to a gene; V was cut back by 3 bases and J by 8 bases. The CDR3 loop is CASSHGLAGGLGELFF. CDR3 bases: TGCGCCAGCAGTCACGGACTAGCGGGGGGGTTGGGGGAGCTGTTTTTT.

The gene calls are TRBV7-3 and TRBJ2-7, with D tentatively TRBD1 (6 bases). V was shortened by 7 bases and J by 3 bases, with 16 bases between the two germline ends. Germline V gives CDR1 SGHTA, CDR2 FQGTGA. There are 14 residues in the CDR3. This chain's CDR3 is CASIPDSQNYEQYF. The CDR3 DNA reads TGTGCCAGCATCCCGGACAGCCAGAACTACGAGCAGTACTTC. The variable domain in full, completed from reference TRBV7-3 and TRBJ2-7, reads GAGVSQTPSNKVTEKGKYVELRCDPISGHTALYWYRQSLGQGPEFLIYFQGTGAADDSGLPNDRFFAVRPEGSVSTLKIQRTERGDSAVYLCASIPDSQNYEQYFGPGTRLTVT.

The rearrangement links TRBV5-1 to TRBJ1-2; perhaps TRBD1 as D (5 bases). The CDR3 contains 16 residues. The V gene's germline CDR1 is SGHRS and CDR2 YFSETQ. V was clipped by 1 base and J by 3 bases, with 16 bases between them. CDR3 loop: CASSLKPPTEYYGYTF. The DNA for the CDR3 is TGCGCCAGCAGCTTGAAACCTCCGACAGAATACTATGGCTACACCTTC.

Only one count was recorded for this clone. The V and J genes are TRBV27 and TRBJ2-7; 11 positions agree with TRBD2. CDR1 is MNHEY, CDR2 SMNVEV, per germline (reference sequence). CDR3 length: 16 amino acids. V was clipped by 3 bases and J by 4 bases; unmatched bases: 8. CDR3 sequence reads: CASSFVAGGRHYEQYF. In nucleotides, the CDR3 is TGTGCCAGCAGTTTTGTAGCGGGGGGGAGACATTACGAGCAGTACTTC.

V is TRBV6-5 and J is TRBJ1-4; D may be TRBD1 (6 bases). V was clipped by 8 bases and J by 6 bases, with 16 bases between them. Germline loops: CDR1 MNHEY, CDR2 SVGAGI. The CDR3 has 14 amino acids. The CDR3 DNA is TGTGCCAGCGACACTGGGGGGGCGGATGAAAAACTGTTTTTT. It codes for CASDTGGADEKLFF.

The genes are TRBV1 and TRBJ2-5; the table gives TRBD2 as D, unverified against the DNA. TRBV1 is noted as a pseudogene. The CDR3 is 11 residues long. CDR3 in amino acids: CTSSQRKTQYF. CDR3 DNA: TGCACCAGCAGCCAGAGGAAGACCCAGTACTTC.

The V and J genes are TRBV6-5 and TRBJ1-2; D perhaps matches TRBD1 (5 bases). Germline assignment: CDR1 MNHEY and CDR2 SVGAGI. This CDR3 spans 14 amino acids. Trimming removed 2 bases from V and 7 bases from J, with 14 bases in between. Here the CDR3 DNA reads TGTGCCAGCAGTTACGGAGGGGTTGGAGCTGGCTACACCTTC. Amino acid sequence: CASSYGGVGAGYTF.

The chain couples TRBV19 to TRBJ1-5; D is possibly TRBD1 (5 bases). The CDR3 spans 15 residues. V was cut by 6 bases and J by 1 base, with 13 bases left in between. Germline-derived CDR1 and CDR2 are LNHDA and SQIVND (reference sequence). For the CDR3, the DNA is TGTGCCAGTAGCCCGGGGGTTTACAGCAATCAGCCCCAGCATTTT. This translates into CASSPGVYSNQPQHF.

CDR3 region: CASSTGGRTVQETQYF. The CDR3 region has the DNA TGTGCCAGCAGCACAGGGGGGAGAACTGTCCAAGAGACCCAGTACTTC. This rearrangement joins TRBV3-1 (or the pseudogene TRBV3-2) to TRBJ2-5, with 8 bases identical to TRBD1. CDR1 is LGHDT, CDR2 YNNKEL, per germline (reference sequence). V was clipped by 5 bases and J by 1 base; unmatched bases: 9. The CDR3 is 16 amino acids.

This clone has just one count. J is TRBJ2-7 and V is TRBV19; D is unclear. CDR1 LNHDA and CDR2 SQIVND come from the germline V gene (reference sequence). V gave up 3 bases and J gave up 5 bases, with 11 bases separating them. This CDR3 has 13 amino acids. CDR3 bases: TGTGCCAGTAGTATCTCTAGGTCCAACGAGCAGTACTTC. It is translated as CASSISRSNEQYF.

The chain couples TRBV5-5 to TRBJ2-7, with D perhaps matching TRBD2 (6 bases). V gave up 4 bases and J gave up 6 bases, with 20 bases separating them. The CDR3 length is 15 residues. Germline CDR1 is SGHKS and CDR2 is YYEKEE (reference sequence). CDR3 protein: CASSAPPGRGAEQYF. As DNA, the CDR3 is TGTGCCAGCAGCGCCCCTCCGGGGCGGGGTGCCGAGCAGTACTTC.

Concerning this clone itself: The junction and the germline gene differ at one end; a read error may be behind it. V and J are TRBV19 and TRBJ2-1; TRBD2 matches at 7 bases. The CDR3 has 16 residues. Per germline, CDR1 LNHDA and CDR2 SQIVND (reference sequence). This chain's CDR3 is CASSMGRESSYNEQFF. CDR3 nucleotide sequence: TGTGCCAGCAGTATGGGGCGGGAGAGCTCCTACAATGAGCAGTTCTTC.

The rearrangement uses TRBV5-4 and TRBJ1-1; 8 positions match TRBD1. The CDR3 loop spans 13 amino acids. Germline CDR1 SGHNT, CDR2 YYREEE (reference sequence). The junction had 3 bases not matched to a gene; V was cut back by 2 bases and J by 6 bases. CDR3 nucleotides: TGTGCCAGCAGCTTTCAACAGGGGGCTGAAGCTTTCTTT. As protein: CASSFQQGAEAFF.

The chain couples TRBV7-9 to TRBJ2-3; TRBD2 matches at 7 bases. The trim removed 5 bases at V and 2 bases at J, leaving 10 bases unmatched. Looked up from germline, CDR1 is SEHNR and CDR2 is FQNEAQ (reference sequence). The CDR3 contains 16 residues. The CDR3 nucleotides are TGTGCCAGCAGCCAGCGGGACGGCCAATCCACAGATACGCAGTATTTT. Its protein is CASSQRDGQSTDTQYF.